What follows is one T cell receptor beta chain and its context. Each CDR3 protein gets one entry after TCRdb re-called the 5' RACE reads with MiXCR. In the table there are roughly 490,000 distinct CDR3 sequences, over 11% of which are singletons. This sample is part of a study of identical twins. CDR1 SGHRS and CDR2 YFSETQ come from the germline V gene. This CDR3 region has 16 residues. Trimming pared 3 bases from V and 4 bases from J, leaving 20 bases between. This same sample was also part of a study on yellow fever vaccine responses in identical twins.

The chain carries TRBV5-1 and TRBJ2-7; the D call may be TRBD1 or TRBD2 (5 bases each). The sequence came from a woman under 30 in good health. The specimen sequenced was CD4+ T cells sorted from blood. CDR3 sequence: CASSYRGGGVEYEQYF. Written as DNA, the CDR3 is TGCGCCAGCAGCTACCGGGGTGGGGGAGTGGAGTACGAGCAGTACTTC.